Below are 32 T cell receptor beta chains sequenced from a single sample in a study of blood T cell repertoires in COVID-19. Produced via immunoSEQ multiplex PCR; TCRdb's table is partial and in-frame only. The data hold 90,000 to 120,000 clones, with 85% to 95% observed a single time. Sequenced material: peripheral blood. Source of these receptors: a woman aged 25 to 39 with acute or convalescent COVID-19.

The chain carries TRBV2 and TRBJ1-4; TRBD1 agrees at 7 bases. CDR1 SNHLY and CDR2 FYNNEI come from the germline V gene. The CDR3 extends over 15 amino acids. The junction had 12 bases not matched to a gene; V was cut back by 6 bases and J by 8 bases. CDR3 in DNA: TGTGCCAGCAGGCGACAGGGTGTAAGGTGGGAAAAACTGTTTTTT. Translation gives CASRRQGVRWEKLFF.

This chain connects TRBV20-1 to TRBJ2-2, with unresolved D. V was trimmed by 3 bases and J by 1 base, leaving 18 bases between them. This CDR3 spans 17 amino acids. Germline-derived CDR1 and CDR2 are DFQATT and SNEGSKA (reference sequence). CDR3 loop: CSASFLFPNRNTGELFF. As DNA, the CDR3 is TGCAGTGCTAGTTTTCTCTTCCCTAATAGGAACACCGGGGAGCTGTTTTTT.

This chain joins TRBV28 and TRBJ2-1; TRBD1 is a possible D gene (5 bases). With 10 bases removed from V and 9 bases from J, the gap between germline ends came to 13 bases. CDR1 and CDR2 from the germline V gene are MDHEN and SYDVKM. The CDR3 spans 11 residues. This chain's CDR3 is CATKGVGEQFF. The CDR3 DNA sequence: TGTGCCACAAAAGGGGTAGGTGAGCAGTTCTTC.

The chain links TRBV10-3 to TRBJ2-3; a weak D match, TRBD1 (5 bases). The CDR3 totals 17 residues. Germline CDR1 and CDR2: ENHRY and SYGVKD. Trimming left V 6 bases short and J 5 bases short, with 24 bases between. CDR3 in amino acids: CAIRATTGKNGEDTQYF. In DNA form, the CDR3 reads TGTGCCATCAGGGCAACAACAGGAAAGAACGGAGAAGATACGCAGTATTTT.

The genes are TRBV6-2 or TRBV6-3 and TRBJ2-1; 9 bases are shared with TRBD1. The ends lost 6 bases at V and 5 bases at J; junction bases unmatched: 8. Germline CDR1 reads MNHEY; CDR2 reads SVGEGT. The CDR3 length is 15 residues. Written as DNA, the CDR3 is TGTGCCAGCAGCTTCGGGACAGGGCGCCACAATGAGCAGTTCTTC. The encoded protein is CASSFGTGRHNEQFF.

The chain joins TRBV9 to TRBJ1-3; weak D call: TRBD1 (6 bases). Trimming removed 0 bases from V and 4 bases from J, with 14 bases in between. Germline values: CDR1 SGDLS, CDR2 YYNGEE. The CDR3 has 16 amino acids. In DNA form, the CDR3 reads TGTGCCAGCAGCGTAGCCGCTATGGGGGCGGGAAACACCATATATTTT. Its protein product is CASSVAAMGAGNTIYF. Based on the CDR3 plus reference TRBV9 and TRBJ1-3, the full variable domain is DSGVTQTPKHLITATGQRVTLRCSPRSGDLSVYWYQQSLDQGLQFLIQYYNGEERAKGNILERFSAQQFPDLHSELNLSSLELGDSALYFCASSVAAMGAGNTIYFGEGSWLTVV.

The chain combines TRBV11-2 with TRBJ2-3, with 13 bases identical to TRBD2. CDR1 is SGHAT and CDR2 is FQNNGV in the germline V gene. V gave up 5 bases and J gave up 0 bases; unmatched junction bases: 11. This CDR3 comprises 19 residues. The CDR3 nucleotides are TGTGCCAGCAGCCCTCGAACTAGCGGGGGGGGCGGTAGCACAGATACGCAGTATTTT. It is translated as CASSPRTSGGGGSTDTQYF.

This clone came up once. The chain employs TRBV7-9 and TRBJ1-3, with D possibly being TRBD1 (6 bases). This CDR3 contains 17 residues. The germline V gene encodes CDR1 SEHNR and CDR2 FQNEAQ (reference sequence). V shed 5 bases and J shed 2 bases, with 19 bases lying between them. The CDR3 DNA reads TGTGCCAGCAGCCCTTACAGGGCATCCGGTACTGGAAACACCATATATTTT. This sequence encodes CASSPYRASGTGNTIYF.

The chain employs TRBV7-3 and TRBJ1-5; a weak D match, TRBD1 (6 bases). The V gene's germline CDR1 is SGHTA and CDR2 FQGTGA. The CDR3 has 16 amino acids. With 3 bases removed from V and 0 bases from J, the gap between germline ends came to 12 bases. The CDR3 reads CASSFLGQLSNQPQHF. The CDR3 DNA sequence: TGTGCCAGCAGCTTCCTAGGACAGCTTAGCAATCAGCCCCAGCATTTT.

This chain connects TRBV6-2 or TRBV6-3 to TRBJ1-5; the D is unclear. This CDR3 spans 15 amino acids. Trimming shortened V by 2 bases and J by 5 bases, and 13 bases separated the two germline ends. Germline CDR1 reads MNHEY; CDR2 reads SVGEGT. The CDR3 bases are TGTGCCAGCAGTTACCCGGTCCCTTTTGATCAGCCCCAGCATTTT. Amino acids: CASSYPVPFDQPQHF.

V usage is TRBV11-2 and J usage is TRBJ2-1; 7 nucleotides align to TRBD2. The CDR3 is made up of 18 amino acids. With V trimmed by 5 bases and J by 1 base, 14 bases remained unmatched. From germline, CDR1 is SGHAT and CDR2 FQNNGV. In DNA form, the CDR3 reads TGTGCCAGCAGCCCTTACTTACTAGCGACGAATTCCTACAATGAGCAGTTCTTC. This translates into CASSPYLLATNSYNEQFF.

This clone was picked up a small number of times. This chain uses TRBV4-2 with TRBJ2-7; perhaps TRBD1 as D (6 bases). The CDR3 totals 15 residues. The germline V and J ends were trimmed by 3 bases and 0 bases, with 12 bases remaining between them. Germline CDR1 and CDR2: LGHNA and YNFKEQ. CDR3 residues: CASSQQGSSSYEQYF. Here the CDR3 DNA reads TGTGCCAGCAGCCAGCAGGGGTCAAGCTCCTACGAGCAGTACTTC.

The gene calls are TRBV19 and TRBJ2-1; TRBD2 aligns across 9 bases. The CDR3 loop spans 16 amino acids. Germline V gives CDR1 LNHDA, CDR2 SQIVND (reference sequence). After removal of 4 bases from V and 5 bases from J, the junction contained 9 bases not matched to a gene. For the CDR3, the DNA is TGTGCCAGTAGTACCCATAGCGGGAGAACTGACAATGAGCAGTTCTTC. Its translation is CASSTHSGRTDNEQFF.

The rearrangement links TRBV7-9 to TRBJ2-7; possible D gene TRBD1, 6 bases. There are 13 residues in the CDR3. Germline V gene data show CDR1 as SEHNR and CDR2 as FQNEAQ (reference sequence). The V gene lost 6 bases and the J gene lost 4 bases, with 13 bases spanning the gap. CDR3 DNA: TGTGCCAGCAGATCTGGGGGCATGTACGAGCAGTACTTC. It codes for CASRSGGMYEQYF.

The DNA for the CDR3 is TGCGCCAGCAGCCTGCAGGTACAGGGAGTAAATGAAAAACTGTTTTTT. It encodes CASSLQVQGVNEKLFF. The chain uses TRBV4-1 and TRBJ1-4, with D maybe TRBD1 (6 bases). Germline loops: CDR1 MGHRA, CDR2 YSYEKL. V lost 4 bases and J lost 5, with 17 bases in between. There are 16 residues in the CDR3.

This chain joins TRBV19 and TRBJ1-5; tentative D call: TRBD1 (6 bases). V lost 4 bases, J lost 7 bases, and 17 bases lay in between. In germline, CDR1 is LNHDA, CDR2 SQIVND (reference sequence). The CDR3 extends over 15 amino acids. The CDR3 DNA reads TGTGCCAGTAGTAACCCAGGGGAGGGAGAACAGCCCCAGCATTTT. This translates into CASSNPGEGEQPQHF.

CDR3 DNA: TGTGCCAGCAGCCCCGGCAGGGTCACATCGAACACCATATATTTT. Translation gives CASSPGRVTSNTIYF. The rearrangement links TRBV6-5 to TRBJ1-3; maybe TRBD1 (5 bases). Trimming took off 6 bases at V and 7 bases at J, with 19 bases between the two ends. The CDR3 loop spans 15 amino acids. Germline V gene lookup returns CDR1 MNHEY and CDR2 SVGAGI.

The J gene is TRBJ2-2, the V gene TRBV27; no reliable D call. The germline V and J ends were trimmed by 4 bases and 1 base, with 4 bases remaining between them. This CDR3 region has 13 residues. Germline CDR1 reads MNHEY; CDR2 reads SMNVEV (reference sequence). DNA for the CDR3: TGTGCCAGCAGTTCTCGGAACACCGGGGAGCTGTTTTTT. Its protein product is CASSSRNTGELFF.

The CDR3 loop is CASSYLAGAYNEQFF. DNA of the CDR3: TGTGCCAGCAGCTACCTAGCGGGAGCCTACAATGAGCAGTTCTTC. V gene TRBV7-3 combines with J gene TRBJ2-1, with 10 bases lining up with TRBD2. The ends lost 4 bases at V and 2 bases at J; junction bases unmatched: 2. Germline CDR1 and CDR2: SGHTA and FQGTGA. The CDR3 is 15 amino acids.

The chain joins TRBV4-3 to TRBJ1-6, with a weak D call TRBD1 (6 bases). Germline V gene lookup returns CDR1 LGHNA and CDR2 YSLEER. CDR3 length: 16 amino acids. V gave up 0 bases and J gave up 3 bases, with 9 bases separating them. The CDR3 DNA is TGCGCCAGCAGCCAAGATCCGGGACACTATAATTCACCCCTCCACTTT. Translated: CASSQDPGHYNSPLHF.

The rearrangement links TRBV7-8 to TRBJ2-1; 9 bases are a match to TRBD1. V shed 5 bases, J shed 8 bases, and the junction held 10 bases outside the gene matches. From germline, CDR1 is SGHVS and CDR2 FQNEAQ. CDR3 length: 15 amino acids. This CDR3 reads CASSLLGGQGDEQFF. The CDR3 DNA sequence: TGTGCCAGCAGCCTGCTCGGGGGACAGGGCGATGAGCAGTTCTTC.

This clone occurred once. This rearrangement joins TRBV25-1 to TRBJ1-2; D uncertain. Trimming took 4 bases from V and 12 from J, leaving 12 bases between them. Germline assignment: CDR1 MGHDK and CDR2 SYGVNS. The CDR3 has 11 residues. The CDR3 DNA reads as TGTGCCAGCAGTGCTGGAGGTTGGAACACCTTC. It is translated as CASSAGGWNTF.

The chain joins TRBV29-1 to TRBJ2-2; D is perhaps TRBD1 (5 bases). Trimming removed 5 bases at V and 5 bases at J, with 12 bases between. This CDR3 contains 13 residues. Germline V gives CDR1 SQVTM, CDR2 ANQGSEA. This CDR3 is CSVSPTATGELFF. CDR3 coding DNA: TGCAGCGTTAGCCCGACAGCTACCGGGGAGCTGTTTTTT.

This chain joins TRBV3-1 (or the pseudogene TRBV3-2) and TRBJ2-7; perhaps TRBD1 as D (6 bases). CDR3 length: 13 amino acids. V was shortened by 4 bases and J by 9 bases, with 16 bases between the two germline ends. The germline V gene has CDR1 LGHDT and CDR2 YNNKEL (reference sequence). The DNA for the CDR3 is TGTGCCAGCAGCCGTGAACAGGGTTCGGGGCAGTACTTC. Its translation: CASSREQGSGQYF.

This clone showed up just once. This chain uses TRBV28 with TRBJ2-1; the D gene is possibly TRBD2 (6 bases). Looked up from germline, CDR1 is MDHEN and CDR2 is SYDVKM. The CDR3 extends over 20 amino acids. The V end lost 2 bases, the J end lost 0 bases, and 23 bases lay between the germline ends. The CDR3 bases are TGTGCCAGCAGTTTACTCTTTCCCGGAGGGGCGATGAGCTCCTACAATGAGCAGTTCTTC. Translation gives CASSLLFPGGAMSSYNEQFF.

As DNA, the CDR3 is TGTGCCAGCAGCTTAGTGCAGGGGGCGAACGGGGAGCTGTTTTTT. This gives the protein CASSLVQGANGELFF. This chain uses TRBV11-2 with TRBJ2-2; 8 bases match TRBD1. CDR3 length equals 15 residues. Trimming took 1 base from V and 7 from J; bases not matched to a gene: 5. Germline lookup yields CDR1 SGHAT and CDR2 FQNNGV. Using reference TRBV11-2 and TRBJ2-2 for the parts outside the CDR3, the full variable domain is EAGVAQSPRYKIIEKRQSVAFWCNPISGHATLYWYQQILGQGPKLLIQFQNNGVVDDSQLPKDRFSAERLKGVDSTLKIQPAKLEDSAVYLCASSLVQGANGELFFGEGSRLTVL.

This clone was observed a single time. The J gene is TRBJ1-1, the V gene TRBV11-2; D not resolved. The V end lost 1 base, the J end lost 3 bases, and 9 bases lay between the germline ends. The CDR3 covers 14 residues. Germline V gene sequence: CDR1 SGHAT, CDR2 FQNNGV. In nucleotides, the CDR3 is TGTGCCAGCAGCTTAGGGTGGAGGGACACTGAAGCTTTCTTT. Its translation is CASSLGWRDTEAFF.

The CDR3 region is CASSGGASNTGELFF. The CDR3 DNA sequence: TGCGCCAGCAGCGGGGGGGCTTCGAACACCGGGGAGCTGTTTTTT. The chain employs TRBV5-1 and TRBJ2-2; weak D call: TRBD2 (7 bases). The germline V and J ends were trimmed by 4 bases and 0 bases, with 10 bases remaining between them. This CDR3 is built from 15 residues. Per germline, CDR1 SGHRS and CDR2 YFSETQ. Combining the CDR3 with reference TRBV5-1 and TRBJ2-2 gives the whole variable domain KAGVTQTPRYLIKTRGQQVTLSCSPISGHRSVSWYQQTPGQGLQFLFEYFSETQRNKGNFPGRFSGRQFSNSRSEMNVSTLELGDSALYLCASSGGASNTGELFFGEGSRLTVL.

The chain recombines TRBV11-2 with TRBJ2-7; D is uncertain. V was shortened by 5 bases and J by 1 base, with 15 bases between the two germline ends. The CDR3 has 15 residues. CDR1 SGHAT and CDR2 FQNNGV come from the germline V gene. The CDR3, as DNA: TGTGCCAGCAGCCCGAACCCCCAAGCATCCTACGAGCAGTACTTC. This translates into CASSPNPQASYEQYF. Using reference TRBV11-2 and TRBJ2-7 for the parts outside the CDR3, the full variable domain is EAGVAQSPRYKIIEKRQSVAFWCNPISGHATLYWYQQILGQGPKLLIQFQNNGVVDDSQLPKDRFSAERLKGVDSTLKIQPAKLEDSAVYLCASSPNPQASYEQYFGPGTRLTVT.

J is TRBJ2-2 and V is TRBV19; a weak D match, TRBD2 (7 bases). The CDR3 length is 15 residues. With 7 bases removed from V and 3 bases from J, the gap between germline ends came to 15 bases. Germline values: CDR1 LNHDA, CDR2 SQIVND (reference sequence). The CDR3 nucleotides are TGTGCCAGTAACCGAGAGGGGGGGTACACCGGGGAGCTGTTTTTT. It yields the protein CASNREGGYTGELFF.

This clone has at least ten counts. The chain couples TRBV5-6 to TRBJ1-6; 8 bases match TRBD1. Per germline, CDR1 SGHDT and CDR2 YYEEEE. The CDR3 spans 17 residues. Trimming took 3 bases from V and 7 from J; bases not matched to a gene: 12. The chain's CDR3 is CASSSFDRGVDNSPLHF. The CDR3 nucleotides are TGTGCCAGCAGCTCCTTCGACAGGGGAGTAGACAATTCACCCCTCCACTTT. Combining the CDR3 with reference TRBV5-6 and TRBJ1-6 gives the whole variable domain DAGVTQSPTHLIKTRGQQVTLRCSPKSGHDTVSWYQQALGQGPQFIFQYYEEEERQRGNFPDRFSGHQFPNYSSELNVNALLLGDSALYLCASSSFDRGVDNSPLHFGNGTRLTVT.

CDR3 nucleotide sequence: TGTGCCAGCAGCGTGGGCCGCAGGAACGAAAAACTGTTTTTT. It codes for CASSVGRRNEKLFF. The chain is built from TRBV6-2 or TRBV6-3 and TRBJ1-4; D gene unclear. CDR1 MNHEY and CDR2 SVGEGT come from the germline V gene. This CDR3 spans 14 amino acids. V was clipped by 6 bases and J by 8 bases, with 16 bases between them.